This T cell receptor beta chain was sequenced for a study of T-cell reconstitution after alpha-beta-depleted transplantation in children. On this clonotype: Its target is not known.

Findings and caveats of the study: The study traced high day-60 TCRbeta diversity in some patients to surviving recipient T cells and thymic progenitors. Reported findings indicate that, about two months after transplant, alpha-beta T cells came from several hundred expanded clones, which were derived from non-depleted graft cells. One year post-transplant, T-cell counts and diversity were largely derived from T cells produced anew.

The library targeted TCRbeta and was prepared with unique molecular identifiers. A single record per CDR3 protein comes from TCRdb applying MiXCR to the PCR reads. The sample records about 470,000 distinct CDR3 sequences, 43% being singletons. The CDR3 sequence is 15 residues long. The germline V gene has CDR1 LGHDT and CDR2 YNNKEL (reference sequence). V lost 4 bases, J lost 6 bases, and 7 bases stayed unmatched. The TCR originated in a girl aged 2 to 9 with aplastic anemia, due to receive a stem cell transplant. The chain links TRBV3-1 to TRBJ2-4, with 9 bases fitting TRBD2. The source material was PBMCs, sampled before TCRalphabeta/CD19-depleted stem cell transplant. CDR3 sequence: CASSPLAGVGNIQYF. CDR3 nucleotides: TGTGCCAGCAGCCCCTTAGCGGGAGTCGGAAACATTCAGTACTTC.